The rows below give T cell receptor beta chains drawn from one sample of a study of T-cell reconstitution after alpha-beta-depleted transplantation in children. TCRdb called the PCR reads again in MiXCR, with one record for every CDR3 protein. The sample has about 370,000 distinct CDR3 sequences, roughly 20% seen once. The sequencing here drew on PBMCs from the stem cell graft donor, taken from the stem cell graft. The receptors were sampled from a human donor who donated a stem cell graft to a child with acute myeloid leukemia. CDR3s include the opening cysteine and the closing phenylalanine or tryptophan. The D gene is left open where the match is weak. A row's size may be missing; if present it is once, few, many or a size class.

v_gene	d_gene	j_gene	abundance	CDR3aa	CDR3nt
TRBV5-1	NA	TRBJ2-1	few	CASSLAISAEQFF	TGCGCCAGCAGCTTGGCCATATCGGCGGAGCAGTTCTTC
TRBV24-1	NA	TRBJ2-7	few	CATSHPTGTRDEQYF	TGTGCCACATCCCATCCGACAGGGACTAGGGACGAGCAGTACTTC
TRBV5-1	TRBD2	TRBJ2-7	NA	CASSLEGLAYEQYF	TGCGCCAGCAGCTTGGAGGGACTAGCGTACGAGCAGTACTTC
TRBV12-3/TRBV12-4	NA	TRBJ1-2	many	CASSPAGDYGYTF	TGTGCCAGCAGTCCCGCGGGGGACTATGGCTACACCTTC
TRBV4-3	NA	TRBJ2-6	NA	CASSRGQPSSGANVLTF	TGCGCCAGCAGCCGAGGACAGCCCAGCTCTGGGGCCAACGTCCTGACTTTC
TRBV15	TRBD2	TRBJ2-3	NA	CATSTREGQTDTQYF	TGTGCCACCAGCACCCGGGAGGGCCAGACAGATACGCAGTATTTT
TRBV12-3/TRBV12-4	NA	TRBJ1-6	NA	CASSRGTNNSPLHF	TGTGCCAGCAGTAGGGGAACTAATAATTCACCCCTCCACTTT
TRBV29-1	NA	TRBJ2-7	many	CSGLTTTSYEQYF	TGCAGCGGATTGACAACTACCTCCTACGAGCAGTACTTC
TRBV5-1	TRBD1	TRBJ1-2	few	CASSLEAGGYGYTF	TGCGCCAGCAGCTTGGAGGCAGGGGGATATGGCTACACCTTC
TRBV25-1	TRBD1	TRBJ2-2	few	CASSITGETFRPGELFF	TGTGCCAGCAGTATCACAGGGGAGACGTTTCGCCCCGGGGAGCTGTTTTTT
TRBV7-6	NA	TRBJ2-7	once	CASSARTGAYEQYF	TGTGCCAGCAGCGCCCGAACCGGGGCGTACGAGCAGTACTTC
TRBV27	NA	TRBJ2-1	few	CASSFLSFLNRGEQFF	TGTGCCAGCAGTTTCCTCTCTTTTCTGAATCGGGGTGAGCAGTTCTTC
TRBV12-3/TRBV12-4	TRBD2	TRBJ2-5	NA	CASSFSLAGKETQYF	TGTGCCAGCAGTTTTTCTCTAGCGGGAAAAGAGACCCAGTACTTC
TRBV4-3	NA	TRBJ2-3	NA	CASSQDQEAVSTDTQYF	TGCGCCAGCAGCCAAGATCAGGAGGCGGTGAGCACAGATACGCAGTATTTT
TRBV12-3/TRBV12-4	TRBD2	TRBJ2-5	NA	CASRHSGRAVAQYF	TGTGCCAGCAGACATAGCGGGAGGGCCGTGGCCCAGTACTTC
TRBV29-1	NA	TRBJ2-7	many	CSGMTSPTYEQYF	TGCAGCGGTATGACATCCCCTACCTACGAGCAGTACTTC
TRBV12-3/TRBV12-4	NA	TRBJ2-1	many	CASSTAGEQFF	TGTGCCAGCAGCACAGCGGGTGAGCAGTTCTTC
TRBV24-1	TRBD1	TRBJ1-5	many	CATSDRTGSSNQPQHF	TGTGCCACCAGTGATCGGACAGGGTCGAGCAATCAGCCCCAGCATTTT
TRBV2	TRBD2	TRBJ2-4	NA	CASNGGDSAIQYF	TGTGCCAGCAATGGGGGGGACTCGGCTATTCAGTACTTC
TRBV20-1	TRBD1	TRBJ2-1	few	CSARKTGFYNEQFF	TGCAGTGCAAGAAAGACAGGGTTCTACAATGAGCAGTTCTTC
TRBV5-1	NA	TRBJ2-7	NA	CASSLASVNEQYF	TGCGCCAGCAGCTTGGCCTCAGTGAACGAGCAGTACTTC
TRBV28	NA	TRBJ2-3	once	CASTMVGLAFADTQYF	TGTGCCAGCACCATGGTAGGCCTAGCTTTTGCAGATACGCAGTATTTT
TRBV29-1	TRBD2	TRBJ2-7	many	CSVVTSGRPSYEQYF	TGCAGCGTTGTGACTAGCGGCAGGCCTTCCTACGAGCAGTACTTC
TRBV15	NA	TRBJ1-1	NA	CATSRVNMNTEAFF	TGTGCCACCAGCAGAGTCAATATGAACACTGAAGCTTTCTTT
TRBV5-1	TRBD2	TRBJ2-7	NA	CASSLAGLAGVPYEQYF	TGCGCCAGCAGCTTGGCCGGACTAGCGGGGGTCCCCTACGAGCAGTACTTC
TRBV12-3/TRBV12-4	NA	TRBJ2-4	NA	CASSFQGSLYF	TGTGCCAGCAGTTTCCAGGGTAGTCTGTACTTC
TRBV10-3	NA	TRBJ2-5	many	CAISGLGGETQYF	TGTGCCATCTCCGGACTAGGGGGAGAGACCCAGTACTTC
TRBV24-1	TRBD2	TRBJ2-5	few	CATSDPASGFQETQYF	TGTGCCACCAGTGATCCCGCTAGCGGTTTCCAAGAGACCCAGTACTTC
TRBV5-1	TRBD1	TRBJ2-1	few	CASSFQGTGTYNEQFF	TGCGCCAGCAGCTTCCAGGGGACAGGGACCTACAATGAGCAGTTCTTC
TRBV20-1	TRBD2	TRBJ2-3	NA	CCALSGTSGRLLDTQYF	TGCTGTGCCCTCTCCGGGACTAGCGGGAGGCTACTAGATACGCAGTATTTT
TRBV6-2/TRBV6-3	TRBD1	TRBJ2-4	NA	CASSPIGQGHIQYF	TGTGCCAGCAGTCCCATAGGACAGGGTCACATTCAGTACTTC
TRBV3-1	TRBD2	TRBJ2-1	NA	CASSVGTRYNEQFF	TGTGCCAGCAGCGTTGGGACTAGATACAATGAGCAGTTCTTC
TRBV5-1	TRBD2	TRBJ2-7	few	CASSLGTSGRGTYEQYF	TGCGCCAGCAGCTTGGGGACTAGCGGGAGAGGCACCTACGAGCAGTACTTC
TRBV15	NA	TRBJ2-7	NA	CATSSIRDTYEQYF	TGTGCCACCAGCAGTATCCGGGACACCTACGAGCAGTACTTC
TRBV10-3	NA	TRBJ1-6	many	CAIGGGSKSPLHF	TGTGCCATCGGAGGAGGGAGCAAGTCACCCCTCCACTTT
TRBV20-1	NA	TRBJ2-1	few	CSAKVRGLSYNEQFF	TGCAGTGCTAAAGTTCGGGGCCTATCCTACAATGAGCAGTTCTTC
TRBV25-1	TRBD2	TRBJ2-1	NA	CASSEPWTSGTRGGNEQFF	TGTGCCAGCAGTGAACCATGGACTAGCGGGACCAGGGGAGGCAATGAGCAGTTCTTC
TRBV20-1	TRBD1	TRBJ2-6	many	CSADRVGANVLTF	TGCAGTGCTGACAGGGTTGGGGCCAACGTCCTGACTTTC
TRBV20-1	TRBD1	TRBJ1-5	few	CSAQDRVNQPQHF	TGCAGTGCCCAGGACAGGGTCAATCAGCCCCAGCATTTT
TRBV11-2	NA	TRBJ2-2	NA	CASSQSGGYTGELFF	TGTGCCAGCAGCCAGTCGGGGGGCTACACCGGGGAGCTGTTTTTT
TRBV20-1	TRBD2	TRBJ2-5	few	CSASQLAGQETQYF	TGCAGTGCTAGCCAGTTAGCGGGACAAGAGACCCAGTACTTC
TRBV15	NA	TRBJ2-1	few	CATSIDASSYNEQFF	TGTGCCACCAGTATCGACGCCAGCTCCTACAATGAGCAGTTCTTC
TRBV24-1	NA	TRBJ2-7	NA	CATSDLTGPKPYEQYF	TGTGCCACCAGTGATTTAACCGGACCCAAGCCCTACGAGCAGTACTTC
TRBV28	NA	TRBJ2-1	many	CASSLEARRLLNEQFF	TGTGCCAGCAGTTTAGAGGCCAGAAGGTTGTTGAATGAGCAGTTCTTC
TRBV4-3	TRBD2	TRBJ2-1	NA	CASSPSRLAGVGVREQFF	TGCGCCAGCAGCCCATCTAGACTAGCGGGAGTTGGGGTAAGGGAGCAGTTCTTC
TRBV24-1	NA	TRBJ1-5	NA	CATSDKGQPQHF	TGTGCCACCAGTGATAAGGGCCAGCCCCAGCATTTT
TRBV20-1	NA	TRBJ2-5	NA	CSPGETQYF	TGCAGCCCGGGCGAGACCCAGTACTTC
TRBV10-3	TRBD1	TRBJ2-5	NA	CASEGTEETQYF	TGTGCCAGCGAGGGGACAGAAGAGACCCAGTACTTC
TRBV28	TRBD1	TRBJ1-5	NA	CASSQGASQPQHF	TGTGCCAGCAGTCAGGGGGCGAGTCAGCCCCAGCATTTT
TRBV5-1	TRBD2	TRBJ2-1	NA	CASSLQSGLAFDEQFF	TGCGCCAGCAGCTTGCAATCGGGACTAGCATTTGACGAGCAGTTCTTC